The clone carrying this TCR beta chain showed up just once. Its specificity is unknown. The entry originates in a study of cytomegalovirus exposure and HLA in healthy donors. At the level of the study: For the approximately 430 genotyped donors, 75% to 90% fell within the Caucasian-associated ancestry cluster. Study outcomes and limitations: Altogether, 164 TCR beta chains were recorded as cytomegalovirus-associated. A later analysis linked a missense variant in DCLRE1C to the trimming of TCR beta V and J genes. There were a few CMV-associated chains whose specificity for CMV antigens was confirmed in vitro.

The length of the CDR3 is 19 residues. The germline V gene encodes CDR1 SEHNR and CDR2 FQNEAQ (reference sequence). V was clipped by 5 bases and J by 3 bases; unmatched bases: 12. The primer mix had 60 Vbeta and 13 Jbeta primers. Produced via immunoSEQ multiplex PCR; TCRdb's table is partial and in-frame only. Of some 180,000 clones detected, about 85% appear once; the ten largest clones hold 1.3% to 1.5%. This chain joins TRBV7-9 and TRBJ2-1; 14 bases map to TRBD2. The clonotype comes from a girl aged 10 to 17 in good health and CMV-seropositive. The source material was PBMCs. The CDR3 sequence: CASSAPGTSGRGSYNEQFF. The CDR3 DNA is TGTGCCAGCAGCGCCCCCGGGACTAGCGGGAGAGGTAGCTACAATGAGCAGTTCTTC. The entire variable domain, with the rest obtained from reference TRBV7-9 and TRBJ2-1, is as follows: DTGVSQNPRHKITKRGQNVTFRCDPISEHNRLYWYRQTLGQGPEFLTYFQNEAQLEKSRLLSDRFSAERPKGSFSTLEIQRTEQGDSAMYLCASSAPGTSGRGSYNEQFFGPGTRLTVL.